The 22 T cell receptor beta chains listed next were all sequenced from one sample in a study of shared clonotypes between healthy human individuals. Generated by immunoSEQ multiplex PCR, the TCRdb table keeps only in-frame clones and is missing some. This sample yields over 850,000 clones, of which around 78% are seen a single time; roughly 0.65% belongs to the top ten. Input material: memory CD4+ T cells from PBMCs. Subset here: CD45RA-negative fraction. Receptor source: a man aged 18 to 30 in good health. Some clones in this sample may be carry-over from other donors' samples.

The chain links TRBV29-1 to TRBJ2-1; possibly TRBD1 or TRBD2 for D (6 bases each). This CDR3 spans 16 amino acids. V was trimmed by 0 bases and J by 1 base, leaving 13 bases between them. CDR1 and CDR2 from the germline V gene are SQVTM and ANQGSEA. CDR3 in DNA: TGCAGCGTTGAAGATTCGAGAGGGGGGTCCTACAATGAGCAGTTCTTC. Translation gives CSVEDSRGGSYNEQFF.

This clone was counted a few times. The rearrangement links TRBV5-1 to TRBJ1-4; a possible D gene is TRBD1 (5 bases). Trimming took 2 bases from V and 4 from J, leaving 9 bases between them. Germline V lookup: CDR1 SGHRS, CDR2 YFSETQ. This CDR3 is 14 amino acids long. The CDR3 loop reads CASSFGHSNEKLFF. The CDR3 bases are TGCGCCAGCAGCTTCGGACACAGTAATGAAAAACTGTTTTTT.

J is TRBJ2-2 and V is TRBV7-8; 8 positions agree with TRBD1. Germline V gene lookup returns CDR1 SGHVS and CDR2 FQNEAQ. Trimming removed 5 bases from V and 7 bases from J; junction bases left unmatched: 9. The CDR3 covers 15 residues. CDR3 in DNA: TGTGCCAGCAGCGCTGGGACAGGCGGGGTCGGGGAGCTGTTTTTT. Translating gives CASSAGTGGVGELFF. Looking up the rest from reference TRBV7-8 and TRBJ2-2 gives the full variable domain: GAGVSQSPRYKVAKRGQDVALRCDPISGHVSLFWYQQALGQGPEFLTYFQNEAQLDKSGLPSDRFFAERPEGSVSTLKIQRTQQEDSAVYLCASSAGTGGVGELFFGEGSRLTVL.

The rearrangement joins TRBV28 to TRBJ1-5; D may be TRBD1 (5 bases). CDR3 length: 14 residues. V shed 6 bases and J shed 2 bases, with 11 bases lying between them. Per germline, CDR1 MDHEN and CDR2 SYDVKM. Written as DNA, the CDR3 is TGTGCCAGCAGGGGAGACAGCGGCAATCAGCCCCAGCATTTT. Amino acid sequence: CASRGDSGNQPQHF.

The gene calls are TRBV30 and TRBJ2-6, with D unclear. The CDR3 is made up of 14 amino acids. Germline V CDR1 and CDR2: GTSNPN, SVGIG (reference sequence). V lost 0 bases and J lost 2, with 5 bases in between. The CDR3: CAWSVLAGANVLTF. The CDR3 coding sequence is TGTGCCTGGAGTGTACTTGCTGGGGCCAACGTCCTGACTTTC.

Only a few counts were recorded for this clone. V gene TRBV21-1 combines with J gene TRBJ1-4. TRBV21-1 is assigned pseudogene status. The CDR3 is made up of 16 amino acids. The CDR3 DNA reads TGTGCCAGCAGCAAATGTAGGGAAATCACTAATGAAAAACTGTTTTTT. Amino acids: CASSKCREITNEKLFF.

As concerns this clone: The junction shows a germline mismatch at one end, possibly a read error. The chain uses TRBV19 and TRBJ1-4; D might be TRBD1 (5 bases). Per the germline V gene, CDR1 is LNHDA and CDR2 is SQIVND (reference sequence). The CDR3 is 14 residues long. The CDR3 here is CASERARGKEKLFF. The CDR3 DNA reads TGTGCCAGTGAGAGGGCCCGGGGGAAGGAAAAGCTGTTTTTT.

This clone was seen a single time. The chain employs TRBV7-2 and TRBJ2-1; perhaps TRBD2 as D (5 bases). The CDR3 runs to 16 residues. Germline CDR1 is SGHTA and CDR2 is FQGNSA. V shed 1 base and J shed 3 bases, with 13 bases lying between them. Here the CDR3 reads CASSLVFPAVYNEQFF. CDR3 bases: TGTGCCAGCAGCTTAGTCTTCCCAGCGGTCTACAATGAGCAGTTCTTC.

The chain combines TRBV5-4 with TRBJ1-4; 10 bases agree with TRBD1. Germline trimming cut 2 bases from V and 8 bases from J; bases unmatched to any gene: 6. Per the germline V gene, CDR1 is SGHNT and CDR2 is YYREEE (reference sequence). CDR3 size: 15 residues. In DNA form, the CDR3 reads TGTGCCAGCAGCTTTGAACGGGGACAGGGGGAAAAACTGTTTTTT. As protein: CASSFERGQGEKLFF.

V gene TRBV6-5 combines with J gene TRBJ1-1; TRBD1 might be the D (6 bases). The germline V and J ends were trimmed by 8 bases and 7 bases, with 11 bases remaining between them. The CDR3 sequence is 11 residues long. CDR1 is MNHEY, CDR2 SVGAGI, per germline. CDR3 in DNA: TGTGCCAGCCTGAGGGGGGGTGAAGCTTTCTTT. Encoded protein: CASLRGGEAFF.

The chain's CDR3 is CASSHTGSNQPQHF. The DNA of the CDR3 is TGTGCCAGCAGCCACACAGGAAGCAATCAGCCCCAGCATTTT. The chain employs TRBV4-2 and TRBJ1-5; weak D call: TRBD1 (5 bases). From germline, CDR1 is LGHNA and CDR2 YNFKEQ. Trimming shortened V by 3 bases and J by 1 base, and 7 bases separated the two germline ends. The CDR3 covers 14 residues.

About this clone: One end of the junction varies from germline; a read error may be responsible. This rearrangement joins TRBV7-9 to TRBJ2-7; the D gene is possibly TRBD2 (5 bases). The germline V gene encodes CDR1 SEHNR and CDR2 FQNEAQ (reference sequence). CDR3 length: 12 amino acids. CDR3 protein: CASSLNDRLSDF. CDR3 sequence (DNA): TGTGCCAGCAGCTTAAACGACCGCCTTAGCGACTTC.

The genes are TRBV28 and TRBJ2-5, with D maybe TRBD1 (5 bases). The length of the CDR3 is 13 residues. CDR1 and CDR2 from the germline V gene are MDHEN and SYDVKM. Trimming pared 5 bases from V and 4 bases from J, leaving 11 bases between. This chain's CDR3 is CASSLGRVETQYF. In DNA, the CDR3 is TGTGCCAGCAGTCTGGGGCGCGTAGAGACCCAGTACTTC. The full variable domain, with the rest looked up from reference TRBV28 and TRBJ2-5, is DVKVTQSSRYLVKRTGEKVFLECVQDMDHENMFWYRQDPGLGLRLIYFSYDVKMKEKGDIPEGYSVSREKKERFSLILESASTNQTSMYLCASSLGRVETQYFGPGTRLLVL.

Remarks on this clone: Sequence at one end of the junction differs from germline and may be a read error. The chain recombines TRBV4-2 with TRBJ2-1; TRBD2 agrees at 8 bases. There are 16 residues in the CDR3. Germline V gives CDR1 LGHNA, CDR2 YNFKEQ. CDR3 sequence: CASSKEGTSGDNEQFF. The DNA of the CDR3 is TGTGCCAGCAGCAAAGAGGGAACTAGCGGAGACAATGAGCAGTTCTTC.

The CDR3 loop is CASSHGTATSGNEQFF. The CDR3 nucleotides read TGTGCCAGCAGCCACGGTACGGCAACCTCGGGGAATGAGCAGTTCTTC. The rearrangement links TRBV28 to TRBJ2-1; perhaps TRBD2 as D (5 bases). The CDR3 loop spans 16 amino acids. The V and J ends lost 6 bases and 7 bases respectively, with 22 bases between them. Germline CDR1 and CDR2: MDHEN and SYDVKM.

The rearrangement links TRBV2 to TRBJ2-7; possible D gene TRBD1, 5 bases. In germline, CDR1 is SNHLY, CDR2 FYNNEI. Trimming stripped 8 bases from V and 3 bases from J, with 17 bases between. CDR3 length: 14 residues. The CDR3 is CASANPGQDYEQYF. In DNA form, the CDR3 reads TGTGCCAGCGCCAACCCCGGACAAGACTACGAGCAGTACTTC.

The V and J genes are TRBV29-1 and TRBJ1-2; 8 bases are shared with TRBD1. The CDR3 extends over 14 amino acids. J was trimmed by 3 bases and V by 5 bases; bases with no gene match: 8. Germline V CDR1 and CDR2: SQVTM, ANQGSEA. The CDR3 sequence is CSVNSQGADYGYTF. The CDR3 coding sequence is TGCAGCGTTAACAGCCAGGGGGCGGACTATGGCTACACCTTC.

V is TRBV15 and J is TRBJ2-1; D call uncertain. Germline CDR1 is LNHNV and CDR2 is YYDKDF (reference sequence). Trimming cost V 3 bases and J 5 bases, with 17 bases left between them. The CDR3 covers 16 residues. CDR3 amino acids: CATSSRTIPGHNEQFF. Written as DNA, the CDR3 is TGTGCCACCAGCAGCCGAACTATCCCGGGCCACAATGAGCAGTTCTTC.

In its sample, this clone was seen many times. The chain links TRBV2 to TRBJ2-2; 8 bases match TRBD2. The CDR3 totals 15 residues. CDR1 and CDR2 from the germline V gene are SNHLY and FYNNEI. V was pared by 4 bases and J by 4 bases, with 5 bases of the junction left unmatched. CDR3 residues: CASSVAGRGTGELFF. In DNA, the CDR3 is TGTGCCAGCAGTGTAGCGGGGCGTGGCACCGGGGAGCTGTTTTTT.

This clone turned up a few times. The V and J genes are TRBV27 and TRBJ2-2; 11 nucleotides align to TRBD2. This CDR3 is built from 18 residues. The trim removed 3 bases at V and 6 bases at J, leaving 12 bases unmatched. Looked up from germline, CDR1 is MNHEY and CDR2 is SMNVEV (reference sequence). The DNA for the CDR3 is TGTGCCAGCAGTTTGGCCGTGATAGCGGGAGGGCCTGCCGGGGAGCTGTTTTTT. It codes for CASSLAVIAGGPAGELFF.

As regards this clone: A read error is possible here, since a much larger clone lies one base away. The chain uses TRBV7-9 and TRBJ2-5; D unclear. The CDR3 has 13 residues. The germline gives CDR1 SEHNR, CDR2 FQNEAQ (reference sequence). V lost 4 bases, J lost 1 base, and 7 bases lay in between. DNA for the CDR3: TGTGCCAGCAGCTCTGGCAGCCAAGAGACCCAGTACTTC. Translating it yields CASSSGSQETQYF. Variable domain in full (rest from reference TRBV7-9 and TRBJ2-5): DTGVSQNPRHKITKRGQNVTFRCDPISEHNRLYWYRQTLGQGPEFLTYFQNEAQLEKSRLLSDRFSAERPKGSFSTLEIQRTEQGDSAMYLCASSSGSQETQYFGPGTRLLVL.

V is TRBV28 and J is TRBJ1-1, with D perhaps TRBD1 (6 bases). V was shortened by 10 bases and J by 5 bases, with 17 bases between the two germline ends. Germline CDR1 and CDR2: MDHEN and SYDVKM. There are 13 residues in the CDR3. CDR3 coding DNA: TGTGCCACCGCCGGGGGGGGGCGAACTGAAGCTTTCTTT. This translates into CATAGGGRTEAFF.